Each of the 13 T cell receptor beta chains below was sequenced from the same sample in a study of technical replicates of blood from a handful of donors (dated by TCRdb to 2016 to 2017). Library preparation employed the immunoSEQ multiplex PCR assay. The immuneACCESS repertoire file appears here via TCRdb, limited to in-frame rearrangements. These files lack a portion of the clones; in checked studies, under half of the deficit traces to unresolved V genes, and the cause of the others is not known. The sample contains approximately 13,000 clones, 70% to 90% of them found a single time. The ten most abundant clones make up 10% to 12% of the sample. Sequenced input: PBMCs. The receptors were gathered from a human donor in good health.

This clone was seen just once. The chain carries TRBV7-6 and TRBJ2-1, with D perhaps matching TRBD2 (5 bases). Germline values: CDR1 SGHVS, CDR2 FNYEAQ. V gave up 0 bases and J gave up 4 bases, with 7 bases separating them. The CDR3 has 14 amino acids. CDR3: CASSLAGEYNEQFF. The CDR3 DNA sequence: TGTGCCAGCAGCTTAGCGGGAGAGTACAATGAGCAGTTCTTC.

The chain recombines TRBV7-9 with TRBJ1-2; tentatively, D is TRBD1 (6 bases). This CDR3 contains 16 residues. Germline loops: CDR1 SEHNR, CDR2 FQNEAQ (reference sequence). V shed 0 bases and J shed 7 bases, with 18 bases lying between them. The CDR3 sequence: CASSLARRGGVFGYTF. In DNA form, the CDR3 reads TGTGCCAGCAGCTTAGCTCGACGGGGGGGCGTTTTTGGCTACACCTTC.

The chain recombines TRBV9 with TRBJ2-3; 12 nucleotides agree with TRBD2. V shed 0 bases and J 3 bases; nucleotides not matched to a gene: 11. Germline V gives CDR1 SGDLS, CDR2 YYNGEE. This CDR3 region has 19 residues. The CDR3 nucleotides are TGTGCCAGCAGCGTAGGTAGGACTAGCGGGAACGCGAAGACAGATACGCAGTATTTT. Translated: CASSVGRTSGNAKTDTQYF.

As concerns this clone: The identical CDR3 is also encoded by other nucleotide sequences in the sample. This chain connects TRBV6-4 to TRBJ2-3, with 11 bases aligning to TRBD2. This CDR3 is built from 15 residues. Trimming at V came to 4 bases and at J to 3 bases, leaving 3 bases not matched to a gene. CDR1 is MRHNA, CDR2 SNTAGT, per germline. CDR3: CASSAGTSGTDTQYF. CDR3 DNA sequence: TGTGCCAGCAGTGCGGGGACTAGCGGAACAGATACGCAGTATTTT.

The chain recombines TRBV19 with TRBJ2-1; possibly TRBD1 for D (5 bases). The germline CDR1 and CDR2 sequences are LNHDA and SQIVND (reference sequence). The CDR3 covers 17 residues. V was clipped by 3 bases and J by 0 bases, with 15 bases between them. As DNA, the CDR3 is TGTGCCAGTAGTATGAGGACAACCACCAGCTCCTACAATGAGCAGTTCTTC. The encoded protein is CASSMRTTTSSYNEQFF.

The CDR3: CASSLARGGDADTQYF. CDR3 nucleotides: TGTGCCAGCAGCTTGGCCCGGGGGGGGGATGCAGATACGCAGTATTTT. The rearrangement links TRBV5-4 to TRBJ2-3; 8 positions agree with TRBD2. J gave up 4 bases and V 0 bases, and 7 bases lay outside the gene matches. The CDR3 has 16 residues. Germline V CDR1 and CDR2: SGHNT, YYREEE (reference sequence).

The CDR3 spells CASTDGTAPYEQYF. Written as DNA, the CDR3 is TGTGCCAGCACCGACGGGACAGCGCCCTACGAGCAGTACTTC. The chain employs TRBV6-1 and TRBJ2-7; 7 positions agree with TRBD1. Trimming took 7 bases from V and 2 from J; bases not matched to a gene: 8. CDR3 length equals 14 residues. Germline V gene data show CDR1 as MNHNS and CDR2 as SASEGT.

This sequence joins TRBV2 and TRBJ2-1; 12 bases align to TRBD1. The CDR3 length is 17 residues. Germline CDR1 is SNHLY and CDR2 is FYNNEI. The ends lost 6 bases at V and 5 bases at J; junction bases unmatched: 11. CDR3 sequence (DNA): TGTGCCAGCAGCCAACCGGGACAGGGGGCAGGCGACAATGAGCAGTTCTTC. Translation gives CASSQPGQGAGDNEQFF.

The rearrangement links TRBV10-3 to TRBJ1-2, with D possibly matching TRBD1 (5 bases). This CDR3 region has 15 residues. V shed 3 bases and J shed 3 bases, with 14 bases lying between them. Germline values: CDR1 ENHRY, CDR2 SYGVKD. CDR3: CAISDVARAYYGYTF. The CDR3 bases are TGTGCCATCAGTGATGTCGCCAGGGCCTACTATGGCTACACCTTC.

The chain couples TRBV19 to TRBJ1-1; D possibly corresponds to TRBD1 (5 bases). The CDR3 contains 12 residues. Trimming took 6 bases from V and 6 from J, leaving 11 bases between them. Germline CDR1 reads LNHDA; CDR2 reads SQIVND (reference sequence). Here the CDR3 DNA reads TGTGCCAGTAGGCAGGGTGGATCTGAAGCTTTCTTT. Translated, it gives CASRQGGSEAFF.

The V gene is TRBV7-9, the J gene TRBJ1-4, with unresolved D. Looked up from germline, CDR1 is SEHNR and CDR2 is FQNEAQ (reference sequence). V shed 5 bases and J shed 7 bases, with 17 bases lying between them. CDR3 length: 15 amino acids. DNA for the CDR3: TGTGCCAGCAGCCCCGGGGAGCTCATGGGTGAAAAACTGTTTTTT. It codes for CASSPGELMGEKLFF.

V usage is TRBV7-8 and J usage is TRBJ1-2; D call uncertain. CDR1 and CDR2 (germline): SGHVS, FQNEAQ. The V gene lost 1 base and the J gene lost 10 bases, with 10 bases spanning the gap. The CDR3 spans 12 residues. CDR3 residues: CASSLEEADYTF. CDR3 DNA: TGTGCCAGCAGCTTAGAGGAGGCCGACTACACCTTC.

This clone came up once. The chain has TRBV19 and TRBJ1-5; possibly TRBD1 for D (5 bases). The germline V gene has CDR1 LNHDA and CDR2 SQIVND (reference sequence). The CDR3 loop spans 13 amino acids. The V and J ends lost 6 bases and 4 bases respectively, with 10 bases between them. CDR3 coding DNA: TGTGCCAGTAGCCTACAGGAGAATCAGCCCCAGCATTTT. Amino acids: CASSLQENQPQHF.